This T cell receptor beta chain was sequenced during a study of long-term antiretroviral therapy in people with HIV. Study summary: First collections came about a decade before the 2015 immediate-ART recommendation.

Running of the v3.0 immunoSEQ assay took place at survey level. Sequencing was performed with immunoSEQ multiplex PCR; in TCRdb, only in-frame clones are kept and a portion is missing. The table lists tens of thousands of clones, around three quarters of them singletons. V gave up 6 bases and J gave up 8 bases, with 17 bases separating them. CDR1 is SEHNR, CDR2 FQNEAQ, per germline (reference sequence). The CDR3 is 14 residues long. This TCR derives from a woman in her 40s with HIV. Sequenced here: unsorted PBMCs, sampled 1.1 years before starting antiretroviral therapy. V usage is TRBV7-9 and J usage is TRBJ2-4; D not certain. The CDR3 here is CASSAIRKNDIQYF. The CDR3 coding sequence is TGTGCCAGCAGTGCGATCCGGAAAAACGACATTCAGTACTTC.